Below, one TCR beta chain is given with its context. The entry originates in a study of cytomegalovirus exposure and HLA in healthy donors. The overall study: The roughly 120 million unique TCR beta sequences, from about 180 million T cells, were found by an earlier analysis.

The primer mix had 60 Vbeta and 13 Jbeta primers. The method was immunoSEQ multiplex PCR; TCRdb's version includes in-frame clones alone and lacks a portion of them. Of 230,000 or so clones in the sample, around 90% were seen once. The specimen was PBMCs. The sequence was obtained from a girl aged 2-9 years in good health and CMV-seronegative.

The CDR3 DNA follows: TGTGCCAGCAGCTTAGCGGGCAGGGGAGAGACCCAGTACTTC. Translation gives CASSLAGRGETQYF. The V gene is TRBV7-9, the J gene TRBJ2-5, with a weak D call TRBD1 (6 bases). The ends were cut back, 0 bases at V and 4 bases at J, with 9 bases in the middle. Germline values: CDR1 SEHNR, CDR2 FQNEAQ (reference sequence). The CDR3 length is 14 residues.